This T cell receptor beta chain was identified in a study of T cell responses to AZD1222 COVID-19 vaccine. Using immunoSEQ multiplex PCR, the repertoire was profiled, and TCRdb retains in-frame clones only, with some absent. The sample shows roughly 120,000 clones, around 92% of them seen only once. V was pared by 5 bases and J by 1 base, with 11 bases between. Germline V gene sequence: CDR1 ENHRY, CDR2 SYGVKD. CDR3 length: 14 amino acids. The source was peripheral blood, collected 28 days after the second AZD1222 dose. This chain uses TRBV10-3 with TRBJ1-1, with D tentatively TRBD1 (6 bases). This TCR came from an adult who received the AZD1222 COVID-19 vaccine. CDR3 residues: CAISWEGENTEAFF. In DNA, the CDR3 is TGTGCCATCAGTTGGGAGGGGGAGAACACTGAAGCTTTCTTT.